This T cell receptor beta chain was sequenced for a study of blood T cell repertoires in COVID-19 (dated by TCRdb to about 2020). Concerning the study at large: The collaborator samples originated in the United States, Italy and Spain and spanned the acute and convalescent phases of COVID-19. The material from the prospective study consisted of cDNA or gDNA derived from T cells, B-cell-depleted T cells, or PBMCs. Subjects who had been exposed to COVID-19, were actively infected with it, or had recovered from it provided the deeply sampled blood TCRbeta repertoires that made up the dataset. The repertoires were made available in a free public database intended to serve as a resource for research on the immune response to SARS-CoV-2. The samples were drawn from two sources: the first 160 participants of the ongoing ImmuneRACE study, and over 1,000 subjects contributed by 6 global collaborators. Nearly every sample came with metadata listing a de-identified subject ID, COVID-19 status, age in years and sex. Where available, HLA class I and class II types were taken from metadata supplied by the sample provider and were not determined by assay-based typing. General study outcomes and caveats: The quantity of clinical and demographic metadata differed by source and by participant and was supplied without curation.

The immunoSEQ Assay, a bias-controlled multiplex PCR, was used to amplify TCRbeta CDR3 regions from genomic DNA. On the authors' methods: The number of nucleated cells in each sample was estimated from the amplification of reference gene primers within the assay. Sequence reads were collapsed and filtered to measure the absolute abundance of every unique TCRbeta CDR3 rearrangement. For each sample, productive Simpson clonality was calculated by taking the square root of Simpson's diversity index across productive rearrangements. TCRdb retrieved this table from immuneACCESS and kept in-frame rearrangements only. Not all clones are present; in checked studies, unresolved V genes account for under half, and no reason is known for the remainder. The DNA gave D and trimming, while V, J and clone size come from that table. This sample gives 490,000 or so clones in total; more than 85% of them show up just once. The ten most abundant clones make up just over 8% of the sample.

Participants in the prospective study were enrolled through a virtual design, were aged roughly 18 to 100 years, and lived in fewer than 30 United States geographic areas. In the prospective study, cohorts were assigned on the basis of participant-reported clinical history obtained from a screening survey and a study questionnaire. ImmuneRACE Cohort 3 recovered participants were defined by two consecutive negative NP/OP PCR tests, healthcare professional clearance, or symptom resolution. Mobile phlebotomists in the prospective study collected whole blood, serum and a nasopharyngeal or oropharyngeal swab from every participant. Participants in the prospective study had the option to provide additional blood draws and questionnaires over a roughly 2-month period. Before DNA extraction, blood samples from the prospective study were shipped at room temperature or frozen. To note about this clone: Its antigen remains unidentified. No per-base quality is available; no much larger clone lies one base away.

The clonotype was recovered from a woman in her fifties or sixties who had recovered from COVID-19. Sequenced material: PBMCs or T cells enriched from blood (not recorded which).

The DNA sequence reads TGTGCCAGCAGCTTGGGCTACAGGGGCCGGGACACTGAAGCTTTCTTT. It translates to CASSLGYRGRDTEAFF. The chain employs TRBV5-4 and TRBJ1-1; 7 nucleotides in the junction match TRBD1. In the germline V gene (reference sequence), CDR1 corresponds to SGHNT and CDR2 to YYREEE. For this chain, trimming is 0 bases at the V end and 3 bases at the J end, and the number of junction bases without a gene match is 8. Spanning cysteine to phenylalanine, the CDR3 consists of 16 amino acids. This entry keeps only the CDR3 DNA: 48 bases, framed from base 1.